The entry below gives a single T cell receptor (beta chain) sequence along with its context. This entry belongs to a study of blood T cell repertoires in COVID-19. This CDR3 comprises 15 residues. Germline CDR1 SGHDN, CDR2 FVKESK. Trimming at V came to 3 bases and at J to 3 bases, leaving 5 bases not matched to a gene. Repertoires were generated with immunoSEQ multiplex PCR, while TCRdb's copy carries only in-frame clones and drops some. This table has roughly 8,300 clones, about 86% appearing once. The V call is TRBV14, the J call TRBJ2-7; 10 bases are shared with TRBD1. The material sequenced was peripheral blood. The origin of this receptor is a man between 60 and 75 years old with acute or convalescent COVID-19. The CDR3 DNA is TGTGCCAGCAGCCACCCCGGGACAGGGGTCTACGAGCAGTACTTC. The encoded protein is CASSHPGTGVYEQYF.